The 12 T cell receptor beta chains below come from one sample, sequenced in a study of cytomegalovirus exposure and HLA in healthy donors. PCR employed 60 Vbeta and 13 Jbeta primers. The data were produced by immunoSEQ multiplex PCR, yet TCRdb's version contains in-frame clones alone and is incomplete. The sample records some 170,000 clones, roughly four fifths being singletons. Sequenced material: PBMCs. These receptors all come from a woman between 18 and 30 years old in good health and CMV-seronegative.

The chain combines TRBV6-5 with TRBJ2-1, with TRBD2 identical over 8 bases. Unmatched junction bases numbered 12, after V lost 10 bases and J lost 10 bases. This CDR3 is built from 13 residues. Germline V gene sequence: CDR1 MNHEY, CDR2 SVGAGI. The CDR3 loop reads CATKAGARGEQFF. In DNA form, the CDR3 reads TGTGCCACCAAAGCGGGGGCAAGAGGGGAGCAGTTCTTC.

V is TRBV19 and J is TRBJ2-2; D is perhaps TRBD2 (6 bases). Trimming cost V 4 bases and J 9 bases, with 9 bases left between them. Germline V gene lookup returns CDR1 LNHDA and CDR2 SQIVND (reference sequence). The CDR3 extends over 12 amino acids. The CDR3 region is CASSTGVRELFF. The CDR3 DNA is TGTGCCAGTAGTACGGGGGTGCGGGAGCTGTTTTTT.

The V call is TRBV5-5, the J call TRBJ2-7; 8 bases fit TRBD1. After removal of 4 bases from V and 2 bases from J, the junction contained 8 bases not matched to a gene. Germline assignment: CDR1 SGHKS and CDR2 YYEKEE (reference sequence). This CDR3 spans 15 amino acids. The CDR3 region is CASSGTGGNAYEQYF. The CDR3 region has the DNA TGTGCCAGCAGCGGAACAGGGGGAAACGCCTACGAGCAGTACTTC. Full variable domain (rest looked up from reference TRBV5-5 and TRBJ2-7): DAGVTQSPTHLIKTRGQQVTLRCSPISGHKSVSWYQQVLGQGPQFIFQYYEKEERGRGNFPDRFSARQFPNYSSELNVNALLLGDSALYLCASSGTGGNAYEQYFGPGTRLTVT.

The V gene is TRBV5-1, the J gene TRBJ1-1, with D perhaps matching TRBD1 (5 bases). The CDR3 extends over 14 amino acids. V lost 0 bases, J lost 6 bases, and 12 bases lay in between. CDR1 and CDR2 from the germline V gene are SGHRS and YFSETQ. CDR3 loop: CASSLVRGGAEAFF. The CDR3 DNA follows: TGCGCCAGCAGCTTGGTGAGGGGAGGCGCTGAAGCTTTCTTT. Full variable domain (missing parts from reference TRBV5-1 and TRBJ1-1): KAGVTQTPRYLIKTRGQQVTLSCSPISGHRSVSWYQQTPGQGLQFLFEYFSETQRNKGNFPGRFSGRQFSNSRSEMNVSTLELGDSALYLCASSLVRGGAEAFFGQGTRLTVV.

The rearrangement joins TRBV5-5 to TRBJ2-2, with 10 bases lining up with TRBD2. CDR3 length: 14 residues. Trimming cost V 4 bases and J 7 bases; bases outside gene matches: 4. In germline, CDR1 is SGHKS, CDR2 YYEKEE (reference sequence). CDR3 loop: CASSTWTSGGELFF. CDR3 DNA: TGTGCCAGCAGCACATGGACTAGCGGCGGGGAGCTGTTTTTT.

This chain joins TRBV6-1 and TRBJ2-5; 7 positions match TRBD2. This CDR3 is 17 amino acids long. Germline lookup yields CDR1 MNHNS and CDR2 SASEGT. V lost 2 bases, J lost 4 bases, and 13 bases stayed unmatched. The CDR3, as DNA: TGTGCCAGCAGTGAAACTATAACCCTACTAGCGTCAGAGACCCAGTACTTC. Encoded protein: CASSETITLLASETQYF.

CDR3 nucleotides: TGTGCCAGCAGTTTATGGGGCAGGGTCGATGAGCAGTTCTTC. Encoded protein: CASSLWGRVDEQFF. The chain has TRBV27 and TRBJ2-1; possibly TRBD1 for D (5 bases). Germline V lookup: CDR1 MNHEY, CDR2 SMNVEV (reference sequence). Deletions cut 1 base from V and 8 bases from J, with 12 bases between. This CDR3 comprises 14 residues.

V and J are TRBV5-5 and TRBJ2-7; a possible D gene is TRBD1 (5 bases). This CDR3 contains 18 residues. In germline, CDR1 is SGHKS, CDR2 YYEKEE (reference sequence). With 4 bases removed from V and 0 bases from J, the gap between germline ends came to 23 bases. The CDR3, as DNA: TGTGCCAGCAGCCCCTCCAGGGCATCGAGACGCCCCTCCTACGAGCAGTACTTC. Encoded protein: CASSPSRASRRPSYEQYF. The variable domain in full, with the rest retrieved from reference TRBV5-5 and TRBJ2-7, is DAGVTQSPTHLIKTRGQQVTLRCSPISGHKSVSWYQQVLGQGPQFIFQYYEKEERGRGNFPDRFSARQFPNYSSELNVNALLLGDSALYLCASSPSRASRRPSYEQYFGPGTRLTVT.

The gene calls are TRBV19 and TRBJ1-5, with 8 nucleotides matching TRBD1. This CDR3 has 15 amino acids. CDR1 and CDR2 from the germline V gene are LNHDA and SQIVND (reference sequence). V lost 7 bases, J lost 6 bases, and 11 bases stayed unmatched. CDR3 sequence reads: CASTQVTGDRQPQHF. The CDR3 coding sequence is TGTGCCAGTACCCAAGTGACAGGGGATCGTCAGCCCCAGCATTTT.

The rearrangement links TRBV4-1 to TRBJ2-2; a weak D match, TRBD2 (5 bases). Germline CDR1 MGHRA, CDR2 YSYEKL. The CDR3 is made up of 13 amino acids. The V end lost 3 bases, the J end lost 7 bases, and 9 bases lay between the germline ends. The CDR3, as DNA: TGCGCCAGCAGCCACCCTGGAGGCGGGGAGCTGTTTTTT. The encoded protein is CASSHPGGGELFF.

This rearrangement joins TRBV6-5 to TRBJ2-1; 7 bases align to TRBD2. In germline, CDR1 is MNHEY, CDR2 SVGAGI. There are 15 residues in the CDR3. V shed 0 bases, J shed 4 bases, and the junction held 3 bases outside the gene matches. The CDR3 is CASSYSSGPYNEQFF. CDR3 bases: TGTGCCAGCAGTTACTCTAGCGGGCCTTACAATGAGCAGTTCTTC.

The gene calls are TRBV7-9 and TRBJ2-7, with D possibly TRBD1 on 5 matching bases. The CDR3 spans 13 residues. Germline V gives CDR1 SEHNR, CDR2 FQNEAQ (reference sequence). V lost 5 bases and J lost 2, with 10 bases in between. This CDR3 reads CASSLDKAYEQYF. The CDR3 DNA is TGTGCCAGCAGCCTGGACAAAGCCTACGAGCAGTACTTC.